The clone carrying this T cell receptor beta chain was recorded at least ten times. This entry comes from a study of neurological immune-mediated disorders. The CDR3 runs to 15 residues. V was trimmed by 4 bases and J by 5 bases, leaving 14 bases between them. Germline lookup yields CDR1 SEHNR and CDR2 FQNEAQ (reference sequence). The cDNA came from 5'RACE, which used 10-nucleotide random UMIs. TCRdb itself ran the 5' RACE reads through MiXCR, one entry per CDR3 protein. Of some 66,000 distinct CDR3 sequences in the sample, over 4% are singletons; the top ten hold about 2.4%. The source of this sequence is a man aged 50-60 years with multiple sclerosis. Sequenced input: PBMCs. V gene TRBV7-9 combines with J gene TRBJ1-4; no firm D call. CDR3 DNA: TGTGCCAGCAGCTCCTTGGATGGTGAGAATGAAAAACTGTTTTTT. It is translated as CASSSLDGENEKLFF.